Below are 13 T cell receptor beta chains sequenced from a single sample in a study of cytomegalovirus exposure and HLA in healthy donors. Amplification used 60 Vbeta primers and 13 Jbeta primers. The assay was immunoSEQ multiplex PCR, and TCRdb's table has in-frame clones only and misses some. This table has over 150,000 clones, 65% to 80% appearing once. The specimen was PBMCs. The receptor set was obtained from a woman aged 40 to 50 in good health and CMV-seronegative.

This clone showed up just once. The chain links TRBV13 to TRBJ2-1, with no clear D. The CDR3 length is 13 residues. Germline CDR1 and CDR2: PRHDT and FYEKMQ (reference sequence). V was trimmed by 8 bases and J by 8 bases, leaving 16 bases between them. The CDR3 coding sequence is TGTGCCAGCGTGAAGTCCGGAAGCGATGAGCAGTTCTTC. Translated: CASVKSGSDEQFF.

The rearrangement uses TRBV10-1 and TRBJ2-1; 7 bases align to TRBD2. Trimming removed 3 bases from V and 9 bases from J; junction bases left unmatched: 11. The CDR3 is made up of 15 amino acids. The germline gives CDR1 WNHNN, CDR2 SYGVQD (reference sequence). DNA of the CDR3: TGCGCCAGCAGTGAATCAGCGGGGAACGGGGGTGAGCAGTTCTTC. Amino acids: CASSESAGNGGEQFF.

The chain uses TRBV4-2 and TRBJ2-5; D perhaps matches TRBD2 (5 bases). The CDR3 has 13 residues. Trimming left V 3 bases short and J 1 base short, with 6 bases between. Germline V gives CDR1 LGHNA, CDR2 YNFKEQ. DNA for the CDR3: TGTGCCAGCAGCCAGGGAGCCCAAGAGACCCAGTACTTC. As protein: CASSQGAQETQYF.

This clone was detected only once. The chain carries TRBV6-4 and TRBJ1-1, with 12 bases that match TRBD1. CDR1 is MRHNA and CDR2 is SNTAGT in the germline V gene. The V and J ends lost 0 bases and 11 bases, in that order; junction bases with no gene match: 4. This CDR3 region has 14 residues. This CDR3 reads CASSDSGTGGSAFF. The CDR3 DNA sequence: TGTGCCAGCAGTGACTCGGGGACAGGGGGCTCGGCTTTCTTT.

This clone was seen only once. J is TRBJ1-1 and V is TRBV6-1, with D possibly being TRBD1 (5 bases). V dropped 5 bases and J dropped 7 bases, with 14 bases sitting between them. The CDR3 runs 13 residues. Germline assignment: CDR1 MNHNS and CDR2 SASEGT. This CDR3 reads CASSPRSDSEAFF. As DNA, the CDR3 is TGTGCCAGCAGTCCGCGGTCCGACAGTGAAGCTTTCTTT.

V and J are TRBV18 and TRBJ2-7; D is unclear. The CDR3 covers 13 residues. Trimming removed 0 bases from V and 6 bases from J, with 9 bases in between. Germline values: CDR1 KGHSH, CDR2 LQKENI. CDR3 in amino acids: CASSPPTLGEQYF. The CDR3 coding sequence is TGTGCCAGCTCACCACCGACACTGGGCGAGCAGTACTTC.

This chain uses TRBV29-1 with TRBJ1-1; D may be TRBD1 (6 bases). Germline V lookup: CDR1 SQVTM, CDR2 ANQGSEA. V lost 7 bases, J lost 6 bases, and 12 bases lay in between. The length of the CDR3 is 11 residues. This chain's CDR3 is CSARQEAEAFF. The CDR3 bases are TGCAGCGCCAGACAGGAAGCTGAAGCTTTCTTT.

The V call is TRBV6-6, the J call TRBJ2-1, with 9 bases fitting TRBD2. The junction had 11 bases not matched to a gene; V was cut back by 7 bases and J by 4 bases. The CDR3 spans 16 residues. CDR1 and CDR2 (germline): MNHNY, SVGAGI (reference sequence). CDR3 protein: CASIQISGGGYNEQFF. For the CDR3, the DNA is TGTGCCAGCATCCAAATTAGCGGGGGAGGTTACAATGAGCAGTTCTTC.

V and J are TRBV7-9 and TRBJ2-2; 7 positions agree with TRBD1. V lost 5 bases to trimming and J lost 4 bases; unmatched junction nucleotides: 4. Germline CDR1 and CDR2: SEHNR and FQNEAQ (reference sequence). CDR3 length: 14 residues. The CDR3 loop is CASSLRTGTGELFF. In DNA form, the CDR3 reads TGTGCCAGCAGCCTAAGGACAGGCACCGGGGAGCTGTTTTTT.

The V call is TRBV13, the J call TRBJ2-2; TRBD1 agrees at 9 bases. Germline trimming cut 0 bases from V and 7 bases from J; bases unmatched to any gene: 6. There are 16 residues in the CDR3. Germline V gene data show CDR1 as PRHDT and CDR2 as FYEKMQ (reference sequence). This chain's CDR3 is CASSLGIQGAIGELFF. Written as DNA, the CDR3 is TGTGCCAGCAGCTTAGGGATACAGGGGGCAATCGGGGAGCTGTTTTTT.

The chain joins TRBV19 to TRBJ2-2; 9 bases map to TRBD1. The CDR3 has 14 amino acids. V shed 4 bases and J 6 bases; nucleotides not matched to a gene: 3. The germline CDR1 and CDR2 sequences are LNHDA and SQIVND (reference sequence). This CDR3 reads CASSTGTGSGELFF. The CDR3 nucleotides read TGTGCCAGTAGTACCGGGACAGGGTCCGGGGAGCTGTTTTTT.

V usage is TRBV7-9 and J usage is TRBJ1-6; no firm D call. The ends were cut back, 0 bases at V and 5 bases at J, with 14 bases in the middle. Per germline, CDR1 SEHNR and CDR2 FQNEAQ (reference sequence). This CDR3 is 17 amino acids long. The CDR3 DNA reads TGTGCCAGCAGCTTAGCTCGGGCGGGCTTCGATAATTCACCCCTCCACTTT. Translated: CASSLARAGFDNSPLHF.

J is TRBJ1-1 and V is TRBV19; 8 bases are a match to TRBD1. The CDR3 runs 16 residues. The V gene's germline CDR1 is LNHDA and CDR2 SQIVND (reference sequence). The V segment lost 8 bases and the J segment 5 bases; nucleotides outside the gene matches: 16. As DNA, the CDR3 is TGTGCCAGTTCTATTGGGGTTGGACAGGGAGGGACTGAAGCTTTCTTT. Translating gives CASSIGVGQGGTEAFF.